The clone carrying this T cell receptor (beta chain) was detected ten times or more. V lost 6 bases and J lost 4; bases outside the gene matches: 1. CDR1 MNHEY and CDR2 SVGEGT come from the germline V gene. This CDR3 has 12 amino acids. MiXCR, run by TCRdb on the RT-PCR reads, gives a single entry per CDR3 protein. This repertoire shows fewer than 800,000 distinct CDR3 sequences, 12% to 15% found once; its top ten account for roughly 4%. The clonotype comes from a female donor in good health, serving as a healthy control. Sequenced material: memory CD4+ T cells from blood. V is TRBV6-2 or TRBV6-3 and J is TRBJ2-3; 7 nucleotides align to TRBD1. CDR3 amino acids: CASRQGADTQYF. In DNA, the CDR3 is TGTGCCAGCAGGCAGGGGGCAGATACGCAGTATTTT.